These 25 T cell receptor beta chains were all obtained from the same sample, sequenced in a study of long-term antiretroviral therapy in people with HIV. Version v3.0 of the immunoSEQ assay was performed at survey level. Profiled with immunoSEQ multiplex PCR; TCRdb holds only in-frame clones, not every one. The sample has about 30,000 clones, 75% to 90% seen once; the top ten hold around 7.2%. Material: unsorted PBMCs, obtained 0.3 years after starting antiretroviral therapy. Receptors were obtained from a man aged 35 to 55 with HIV.

This clone appeared a single time. The gene calls are TRBV19 and TRBJ2-7; maybe TRBD2 (6 bases). This CDR3 is 12 amino acids long. Germline CDR1 reads LNHDA; CDR2 reads SQIVND (reference sequence). V gave up 3 bases and J gave up 7 bases, with 10 bases separating them. The CDR3 region has the DNA TGTGCCAGTAGTATGGCCGCGGGGGAGCAGTACTTC. As protein: CASSMAAGEQYF.

The chain employs TRBV2 and TRBJ2-1, with D unclear. This CDR3 has 15 amino acids. The germline V and J ends were trimmed by 3 bases and 2 bases, with 11 bases remaining between them. Germline V lookup: CDR1 SNHLY, CDR2 FYNNEI. The CDR3 region has the DNA TGTGCCAGCAGTGAGGGCAGAAACCCCTACAATGAGCAGTTCTTC. Amino acids: CASSEGRNPYNEQFF.

There are a few counts of this clone. The genes are TRBV28 and TRBJ1-4; D is possibly TRBD1 (6 bases). CDR3 length: 15 residues. The germline V gene has CDR1 MDHEN and CDR2 SYDVKM. The V end lost 4 bases, the J end lost 8 bases, and 17 bases lay between the germline ends. The CDR3, as DNA: TGTGCCAGCAGTTCCGGGGGCCGCAAGTGGGAAAAACTGTTTTTT. Its protein is CASSSGGRKWEKLFF.

This chain uses TRBV4-3 with TRBJ1-1; D remains ambiguous. The CDR3 is made up of 15 amino acids. CDR1 is LGHNA and CDR2 is YSLEER in the germline V gene. The V and J ends lost 4 bases and 4 bases respectively, with 16 bases between them. CDR3: CASSLTRSSATEAFF. The DNA of the CDR3 is TGCGCCAGCAGCCTCACAAGGTCTAGCGCCACTGAAGCTTTCTTT.

V usage is TRBV10-1 and J usage is TRBJ2-3; 11 nucleotides match TRBD2. The germline gives CDR1 WNHNN, CDR2 SYGVQD (reference sequence). J was trimmed by 2 bases and V by 4 bases; bases with no gene match: 11. The length of the CDR3 is 18 residues. The CDR3 DNA is TGCGCCAGCAGTGGGGGACAGTGGACTAGCGGGTTCACAGATACGCAGTATTTT. Translating gives CASSGGQWTSGFTDTQYF.

V and J are TRBV4-3 and TRBJ2-7; 7 nucleotides align to TRBD1. After removal of 3 bases from V and 1 base from J, the junction contained 9 bases not matched to a gene. Germline V gives CDR1 LGHNA, CDR2 YSLEER. CDR3 size: 16 residues. The chain's CDR3 is CASSQGLGQQSYEQYF. The CDR3 DNA reads TGCGCCAGCAGCCAGGGGCTGGGACAGCAGTCCTACGAGCAGTACTTC.

The genes are TRBV7-2 and TRBJ2-1; TRBD1 aligns across 11 bases. V gave up 2 bases and J gave up 7 bases; unmatched junction bases: 7. The CDR3 contains 16 residues. The germline CDR1 and CDR2 sequences are SGHTA and FQGNSA. CDR3 amino acids: CASSLRLGTGGNEQFF. CDR3 DNA: TGTGCCAGCAGCTTACGGTTGGGGACAGGGGGTAATGAGCAGTTCTTC. The full variable domain, rest sourced from reference TRBV7-2 and TRBJ2-1, is GAGVSQSPSNKVTEKGKDVELRCDPISGHTALYWYRQSLGQGLEFLIYFQGNSAPDKSGLPSDRFSAERTGGSVSTLTIQRTQQEDSAVYLCASSLRLGTGGNEQFFGPGTRLTVL.

V usage is TRBV11-3 and J usage is TRBJ2-7; TRBD2 might be the D (7 bases). The ends were cut back, 8 bases at V and 3 bases at J, with 14 bases in the middle. CDR1 SGHNT and CDR2 YENEEA come from the germline V gene. This CDR3 spans 13 amino acids. The CDR3 bases are TGTGCCAGCTCGGGGGGCCAGATCTACGAGCAGTACTTC. Residues: CASSGGQIYEQYF. Drawing the rest from reference TRBV11-3 and TRBJ2-7, the complete variable domain is EAGVVQSPRYKIIEKKQPVAFWCNPISGHNTLYWYLQNLGQGPELLIRYENEEAVDDSQLPKDRFSAERLKGVDSTLKIQPAELGDSAVYLCASSGGQIYEQYFGPGTRLTVT.

The chain couples TRBV6-5 to TRBJ2-7; tentative D call: TRBD1 (6 bases). The CDR3 extends over 14 amino acids. Germline CDR1 and CDR2: MNHEY and SVGAGI. Trimming cost V 4 bases and J 4 bases, with 14 bases left between them. The CDR3 loop reads CASSLNREQYEQYF. The CDR3 nucleotides read TGTGCCAGCAGTTTAAACAGGGAGCAGTACGAGCAGTACTTC.

This chain uses TRBV30 with TRBJ1-5; D is possibly TRBD1 (5 bases). The V gene lost 4 bases and the J gene lost 3 bases, with 10 bases spanning the gap. The CDR3 is made up of 13 amino acids. Germline values: CDR1 GTSNPN, CDR2 SVGIG (reference sequence). The CDR3 protein is CAWTSGYNQPQHF. The CDR3, as DNA: TGTGCCTGGACCTCAGGGTACAATCAGCCCCAGCATTTT.

The rearrangement joins TRBV18 to TRBJ2-1; tentative D call: TRBD1 (6 bases). The germline V and J ends were trimmed by 6 bases and 9 bases, with 21 bases remaining between them. The CDR3 length is 15 residues. CDR1 is KGHSH, CDR2 LQKENI, per germline. Written as DNA, the CDR3 is TGTGCCAGCTCCCAAGGGTGGATGGGGGCTGCTGAGCAGTTCTTC. Amino acids: CASSQGWMGAAEQFF.

This clone was seen more than once but under ten times. The chain is built from TRBV11-2 and TRBJ2-5, with 8 nucleotides matching TRBD2. CDR1 and CDR2 (germline): SGHAT, FQNNGV. The CDR3 has 16 amino acids. V dropped 1 base and J dropped 5; count of bases not matched to a gene: 9. CDR3 region: CASSLGIQRGRETQYF. The CDR3 DNA sequence: TGTGCCAGCAGCTTAGGGATCCAGCGGGGGAGGGAGACCCAGTACTTC.

This rearrangement joins TRBV28 to TRBJ2-7; 7 nucleotides agree with TRBD1. The CDR3 covers 12 residues. J gave up 5 bases and V 3 bases, and 1 base lay outside the gene matches. Germline CDR1 reads MDHEN; CDR2 reads SYDVKM. The CDR3 loop is CASSFTGDEQYF. As DNA, the CDR3 is TGTGCCAGCAGTTTTACAGGGGACGAGCAGTACTTC. The whole variable domain, filled in from reference TRBV28 and TRBJ2-7, reads DVKVTQSSRYLVKRTGEKVFLECVQDMDHENMFWYRQDPGLGLRLIYFSYDVKMKEKGDIPEGYSVSREKKERFSLILESASTNQTSMYLCASSFTGDEQYFGPGTRLTVT.

This chain joins TRBV30 and TRBJ2-3; TRBD2 might be the D (6 bases). Germline CDR1 reads GTSNPN; CDR2 reads SVGIG (reference sequence). V was clipped by 0 bases and J by 6 bases, with 19 bases between them. The CDR3 has 16 amino acids. CDR3 residues: CAWSVIGRDSPDTQYF. CDR3 nucleotide sequence: TGTGCCTGGAGTGTAATCGGCCGGGACTCCCCGGATACGCAGTATTTT.

This chain joins TRBV10-2 and TRBJ1-6; D is unclear. Germline CDR1 is WSHSY and CDR2 is SAAADI. This CDR3 comprises 13 residues. Deletions cut 7 bases from V and 5 bases from J, with 9 bases between. The CDR3 nucleotides are TGCGCCAGCAAGCGGGGAGATAATTCACCCCTCCACTTT. As protein: CASKRGDNSPLHF.

This rearrangement joins TRBV6-6 to TRBJ2-5; D is perhaps TRBD1 or TRBD2 (5 bases each). The V gene's germline CDR1 is MNHNY and CDR2 SVGAGI (reference sequence). V was clipped by 2 bases and J by 1 base, with 14 bases between them. The CDR3 extends over 16 amino acids. The CDR3 here is CASSYGPRGAQETQYF. CDR3 coding DNA: TGTGCCAGCAGTTACGGGCCAAGAGGGGCCCAAGAGACCCAGTACTTC.

The chain employs TRBV7-2 and TRBJ1-1, with D tentatively TRBD1 (5 bases). Germline CDR1 reads SGHTA; CDR2 reads FQGNSA. The CDR3 has 14 residues. Deletions cut 3 bases from V and 4 bases from J, with 12 bases between. CDR3: CASSFSGGFTEAFF. CDR3 bases: TGTGCCAGCAGCTTTTCTGGGGGGTTCACTGAAGCTTTCTTT.

The J gene is TRBJ1-5, the V gene TRBV7-9, with a weak D call TRBD1 (6 bases). This CDR3 is 18 amino acids long. V was pared by 1 base and J by 0 bases, with 16 bases between. CDR1 is SEHNR and CDR2 is FQNEAQ in the germline V gene (reference sequence). This CDR3 is CASSLVGGGHISNQPQHF. DNA of the CDR3: TGTGCCAGCAGCTTAGTGGGTGGGGGACACATTAGCAATCAGCCCCAGCATTTT.

The chain carries TRBV28 and TRBJ2-7; D remains ambiguous. Deletions cut 4 bases from V and 1 base from J, with 17 bases between. Germline CDR1 reads MDHEN; CDR2 reads SYDVKM. The CDR3 sequence is 16 residues long. The CDR3 DNA sequence: TGTGCCAGCAGTTCCATGTTCAGAGATTTTTCCTACGAGCAGTACTTC. As protein: CASSSMFRDFSYEQYF.

V is TRBV6-5 and J is TRBJ1-5; maybe TRBD1 (5 bases). V was shortened by 0 bases and J by 7 bases, with 7 bases between the two germline ends. Germline CDR1 reads MNHEY; CDR2 reads SVGAGI. The CDR3 covers 13 residues. The DNA of the CDR3 is TGTGCCAGCAGTTACTCACAGGAACAGCCCCAGCATTTT. This gives the protein CASSYSQEQPQHF.

The chain couples TRBV29-1 to TRBJ2-7, with 10 bases that match TRBD1. V lost 2 bases to trimming and J lost 12 bases; unmatched junction nucleotides: 10. CDR1 and CDR2 from the germline V gene are SQVTM and ANQGSEA. This CDR3 has 13 amino acids. The CDR3 reads CSVELGGTGVTYF. CDR3 DNA sequence: TGCAGCGTTGAATTGGGGGGGACAGGGGTTACGTACTTC.

V and J are TRBV5-8 and TRBJ1-2; 8 bases agree with TRBD1. The J segment lost 4 bases and the V segment lost 6 bases, leaving 5 bases of the junction unmatched. The CDR3 is made up of 13 amino acids. In germline, CDR1 is SGHTS, CDR2 YDEGEE. The DNA of the CDR3 is TGTGCCAGCACCAGGGACAGGTCCTATGGCTACACCTTC. This gives the protein CASTRDRSYGYTF.

V gene TRBV11-3 combines with J gene TRBJ2-1; the match to TRBD1 covers 7 bases. The ends lost 1 base at V and 9 bases at J; junction bases unmatched: 6. The CDR3 spans 14 residues. Germline CDR1 SGHNT, CDR2 YENEEA. The CDR3 region is CASSLAGGSGEQFF. The CDR3 nucleotides are TGTGCCAGCAGCTTAGCAGGGGGTAGTGGTGAGCAGTTCTTC.

CDR3 sequence reads: CASSPGTSGFQETQYF. In DNA, the CDR3 is TGCGCCAGCAGCCCTGGGACTAGCGGTTTTCAAGAGACCCAGTACTTC. The V gene is TRBV5-1, the J gene TRBJ2-5; 11 bases match TRBD2. Unmatched junction bases numbered 7, after V lost 4 bases and J lost 2 bases. The length of the CDR3 is 16 residues. Germline CDR1 reads SGHRS; CDR2 reads YFSETQ.

V and J are TRBV6-1 and TRBJ1-5; TRBD1 matches at 7 bases. The CDR3 covers 15 residues. The junction had 6 bases not matched to a gene; V was cut back by 6 bases and J by 1 base. Germline assignment: CDR1 MNHNS and CDR2 SASEGT. The CDR3 protein is CASRPTGMSNQPQHF. The CDR3 bases are TGTGCCAGCAGGCCGACAGGGATGAGCAATCAGCCCCAGCATTTT.